The sequence of this T cell receptor beta chain was determined in a study of cytomegalovirus exposure and HLA in healthy donors. Broader study findings: Later work found that TCR association rates differed between HLA loci; DRB1 had the most and HLA-C the fewest.

Amplification used 60 Vbeta primers and 13 Jbeta primers. The method was immunoSEQ multiplex PCR; TCRdb's version includes in-frame clones alone and lacks a portion of them. The sample shows around 140,000 clones, about 78% of them seen only once. Note on this clone: Its antigen is unknown.

Germline CDR1 SGHRS, CDR2 YFSETQ. The CDR3 length is 13 residues. With 5 bases removed from V and 3 bases from J, the gap between germline ends came to 11 bases. The V gene is TRBV5-1, the J gene TRBJ1-1; maybe TRBD1 (6 bases). This TCR came from a man aged 50 to 59 in good health and CMV-seropositive. The source material was PBMCs. The CDR3 nucleotides read TGCGCCAGCAGGTGGACAGCCGACACTGAAGCTTTCTTT. This translates into CASRWTADTEAFF.